This is a list of T cell receptor beta chains from one sample in a study of T-cell memory formation after mild COVID-19. TCRdb re-derived calls from the 5' RACE reads in MiXCR, one entry per CDR3 protein. The sample contains 220,000 or so distinct CDR3 sequences, 9.5% of which appear only once. The source material was PBMCs or a T cell subset sorted from them (not recorded which). All receptors derive from a man aged 18 to 30 who had mild COVID-19 (a few samples of this study predate the infection). Cell type and time point are not known. Both conserved end residues are part of each CDR3. A D gene is named only where the DNA matches it firmly. Size is stated for part of the rows, as once, few or many counts, or as a class when the clone is expanded.

V gene: TRBV5-1; J gene: TRBJ2-3; clone size: few; D gene: NA; CDR3 DNA: TGCGCCAGCACCATTGGGGGAACCACCACAGATACGCAGTATTTT; CDR3 protein: CASTIGGTTTDTQYF
V gene: TRBV7-3; J gene: TRBJ2-5; clone size: few; D gene: NA; CDR3 DNA: TGTGCCAGCAGCCCGGGGCTGACGGAGACCCAGTACTTC; CDR3 protein: CASSPGLTETQYF
V gene: TRBV7-2; J gene: TRBJ1-4; clone size: few; D gene: NA; CDR3 DNA: TGTGCCAGCAGCTTAGCTGCCGGGGGAAGGGAAAAACTGTTTTTT; CDR3 protein: CASSLAAGGREKLFF
V gene: TRBV7-9; J gene: TRBJ1-3; clone size: few; D gene: NA; CDR3 DNA: TGTGCCAGCAGCGTTCCTCGCCGACAGGTTGGAAACACCATATATTTT; CDR3 protein: CASSVPRRQVGNTIYF
V gene: TRBV7-2; J gene: TRBJ2-3; clone size: NA; D gene: NA; CDR3 DNA: TGTGCCAGCAGCCCCGGGTACGGAAACACAGATACGCAGTATTTT; CDR3 protein: CASSPGYGNTDTQYF
V gene: TRBV5-1; J gene: TRBJ1-1; clone size: NA; D gene: TRBD1; CDR3 DNA: TGCGCCAGCAGCCTTCGGGGACAGGCCACGAACACTGAAGCTTTCTTT; CDR3 protein: CASSLRGQATNTEAFF
V gene: TRBV7-3; J gene: TRBJ1-1; clone size: NA; D gene: NA; CDR3 DNA: TGTGCCAGCGGGGACACAGCGAACACTGAAGCTTTCTTT; CDR3 protein: CASGDTANTEAFF
V gene: TRBV20-1; J gene: TRBJ2-5; clone size: NA; D gene: NA; CDR3 DNA: TGCAGTGCTGACCGAGGGGCTGCAGAGACCCAGTACTTC; CDR3 protein: CSADRGAAETQYF
V gene: TRBV12-3/TRBV12-4; J gene: TRBJ1-1; clone size: NA; D gene: NA; CDR3 DNA: TGTGCCAGCAGTTTCGGGTACACTGAAGCTTTCTTT; CDR3 protein: CASSFGYTEAFF
V gene: TRBV4-1; J gene: TRBJ2-3; clone size: few; D gene: TRBD2; CDR3 DNA: TGCGCCAGCAGCCCCGGACTAGCGGGCCCAGATACGCAGTATTTT; CDR3 protein: CASSPGLAGPDTQYF
V gene: TRBV7-9; J gene: TRBJ1-3; clone size: NA; D gene: NA; CDR3 DNA: TGTGCCAGCAGCAACACAGCGGGTTCTGGAAACACCATATATTTT; CDR3 protein: CASSNTAGSGNTIYF
V gene: TRBV5-1; J gene: TRBJ2-3; clone size: many; D gene: NA; CDR3 DNA: TGCGCCAGCAGGGCTGATGCGGATACGCAGTATTTT; CDR3 protein: CASRADADTQYF
V gene: TRBV20-1; J gene: TRBJ2-1; clone size: few; D gene: TRBD2; CDR3 DNA: TGCAGTCCCCGGACTAGCGGTTACAATGAGCAGTTCTTC; CDR3 protein: CSPRTSGYNEQFF
V gene: TRBV5-1; J gene: TRBJ1-1; clone size: few; D gene: NA; CDR3 DNA: TGCGCCAGCACTCCCCGGGCAGGGGAATACACTGAAGCTTTCTTT; CDR3 protein: CASTPRAGEYTEAFF
V gene: TRBV2; J gene: TRBJ2-3; clone size: many; D gene: NA; CDR3 DNA: TGTGCCAGCAGTGAAATTCGTGGGGACTCAGCGCAGTATTTT; CDR3 protein: CASSEIRGDSAQYF
V gene: TRBV18; J gene: TRBJ2-7; clone size: NA; D gene: TRBD1; CDR3 DNA: TGTGCCAGCTCCCGGGGACAGGGGGCTTCCTACGAGCAGTACTTC; CDR3 protein: CASSRGQGASYEQYF
V gene: TRBV12-3/TRBV12-4; J gene: TRBJ1-1; clone size: NA; D gene: NA; CDR3 DNA: TGTGCCAGCAGTGTGACACAGATGAACACTGAAGCTTTCTTT; CDR3 protein: CASSVTQMNTEAFF
V gene: TRBV20-1; J gene: TRBJ2-5; clone size: many; D gene: NA; CDR3 DNA: TGCAGTGCTAGAGCGGGGGGCGGCGTTAAGACCCAGTACTTC; CDR3 protein: CSARAGGGVKTQYF
V gene: TRBV7-6; J gene: TRBJ1-4; clone size: few; D gene: NA; CDR3 DNA: TGTGCCAGCAGCTTCGACTTGCTACCAGAAGATAATGAAAAACTGTTTTTT; CDR3 protein: CASSFDLLPEDNEKLFF
V gene: TRBV5-1; J gene: TRBJ1-2; clone size: few; D gene: NA; CDR3 DNA: TGCGCCAGCAGCACCGGAGGACAAGTTAGAACCGGCTACACCTTC; CDR3 protein: CASSTGGQVRTGYTF
V gene: TRBV12-3/TRBV12-4; J gene: TRBJ2-3; clone size: NA; D gene: NA; CDR3 DNA: TGTGCCAGCAGTTCGGGCCACACAGATACGCAGTATTTT; CDR3 protein: CASSSGHTDTQYF
V gene: TRBV12-3/TRBV12-4; J gene: TRBJ2-1; clone size: NA; D gene: TRBD2; CDR3 DNA: TGTGCCAGCAGTTCTGGGACTAGCCATGAGCAGTTCTTC; CDR3 protein: CASSSGTSHEQFF
V gene: TRBV6-5; J gene: TRBJ1-5; clone size: NA; D gene: NA; CDR3 DNA: TGTGCCAGCAGTCCCCAGGACGCCGCGCCCCAGCATTTT; CDR3 protein: CASSPQDAAPQHF
V gene: TRBV12-3/TRBV12-4; J gene: TRBJ2-2; clone size: many; D gene: TRBD1; CDR3 DNA: TGTGCCAGCAGCTCGACAGGGAGCACCGGGGAGCTGTTTTTT; CDR3 protein: CASSSTGSTGELFF
V gene: TRBV4-3; J gene: TRBJ2-1; clone size: many; D gene: NA; CDR3 DNA: TGCGCCAGCAGCCAAGAGCGGCAGAGGGATGAGCAGTTCTTC; CDR3 protein: CASSQERQRDEQFF
V gene: TRBV5-1; J gene: TRBJ2-3; clone size: NA; D gene: NA; CDR3 DNA: TGCGCCAGCAGCCCCGGGGATACAGATACGCAGTATTTT; CDR3 protein: CASSPGDTDTQYF
V gene: TRBV5-4; J gene: TRBJ1-2; clone size: NA; D gene: NA; CDR3 DNA: TGTGCCAGCAGTTCGGACGGCGGCAGGGCTAACTATGGCTACACCTTC; CDR3 protein: CASSSDGGRANYGYTF
V gene: TRBV5-1; J gene: TRBJ1-2; clone size: many; D gene: TRBD1; CDR3 DNA: TGCGCCAGCAGCCCCGAGGGGGCAATAGCTAACTATGGCTACACCTTC; CDR3 protein: CASSPEGAIANYGYTF
V gene: TRBV4-3; J gene: TRBJ1-3; clone size: many; D gene: NA; CDR3 DNA: TGCGCCAGCAGCCAAGACAGAGTTTCTGGAAACACCATATATTTT; CDR3 protein: CASSQDRVSGNTIYF
V gene: TRBV18; J gene: TRBJ2-5; clone size: NA; D gene: NA; CDR3 DNA: TGTGCCAGCTCACCTACCTTAGAGGTCCAAAGAGAGACCCAGTACTTC; CDR3 protein: CASSPTLEVQRETQYF
V gene: TRBV13; J gene: TRBJ1-5; clone size: few; D gene: NA; CDR3 DNA: TGTGCCAGCAGCGTGGGACGGAATCAGCCCCAGCATTTT; CDR3 protein: CASSVGRNQPQHF
V gene: TRBV18; J gene: TRBJ1-6; clone size: few; D gene: NA; CDR3 DNA: TGTGCCAGCTCGCAATCTACCCAATCTTCACCCCTCCACTTT; CDR3 protein: CASSQSTQSSPLHF
V gene: TRBV23-1; J gene: TRBJ2-5; clone size: few; D gene: NA; CDR3 DNA: TGCGCCAGCAGATCCGGGACGAAGACCCAGTACTTC; CDR3 protein: CASRSGTKTQYF
V gene: TRBV7-2; J gene: TRBJ1-2; clone size: few; D gene: NA; CDR3 DNA: TGTGCCAGCAGCTTAGGGTCAGGGCCGCGTGGCTACACCTTC; CDR3 protein: CASSLGSGPRGYTF
V gene: TRBV5-1; J gene: TRBJ2-3; clone size: many; D gene: NA; CDR3 DNA: TGCGCCAGCAGCTTGACGCGTCGGGGGACAGATACGCAGTATTTT; CDR3 protein: CASSLTRRGTDTQYF
V gene: TRBV7-2; J gene: TRBJ2-2; clone size: few; D gene: TRBD2; CDR3 DNA: TGTGCCAGCAGCCCCTTCGGACTAGCTCAGGGGGAGCTGTTTTTT; CDR3 protein: CASSPFGLAQGELFF
V gene: TRBV7-2; J gene: TRBJ2-1; clone size: many; D gene: NA; CDR3 DNA: TGTGCCAGCAGCCCCCGGGTTACCGAGCAGTTCTTC; CDR3 protein: CASSPRVTEQFF